This record looks at one T cell receptor (beta chain) sequence and its context. The sample comes from a study of OX40 agonist ivuxolimab in advanced cancers. This CDR3 comprises 13 residues. V was pared by 1 base and J by 10 bases, with 4 bases of the junction left unmatched. CDR1 and CDR2 from the germline V gene are SGHVS and FQNEAQ. Assay: immunoSEQ multiplex PCR; the TCRdb copy retains only in-frame clones and omits some. The sample lists about 73,000 clones, around 90% occurring once. The sequence was obtained from an adult with an advanced solid tumor such as melanoma, head and neck, liver or kidney cancer. The genes are TRBV7-8 and TRBJ1-5; 7 positions agree with TRBD1. Sequenced here: CD4+ or CD8+ T cells sorted from blood, sampled in a trial of the OX40 agonist ivuxolimab. DNA for the CDR3: TGTGCCAGCAGCTTAGACAGGGGTGGCCCCCAGCATTTT. This translates into CASSLDRGGPQHF.